The T cell receptor (beta chain) under discussion was sequenced for a study of T cell clones after liver transplantation. Profiling relied on immunoSEQ multiplex PCR, and the TCRdb table lists in-frame clones only, not all of them. Seen here are some 120,000 clones, over 75% observed once, and the top ten hold around 0.8%. CDR3 length: 14 amino acids. Trimming shortened V by 1 base and J by 4 bases, and 10 bases separated the two germline ends. In germline, CDR1 is LGHNA, CDR2 YSLEER. The chain recombines TRBV4-3 with TRBJ1-2; unclear D gene. This receptor was taken from a human patient who received a liver transplant. Some T cells may be the graft donor's. The specimen comprised CD4+ T cells from blood, sampled 12 months after liver transplant. CDR3 in DNA: TGCGCCAGCAGCCAAGCAAGGTCTTCCTATGGCTACACCTTC. It is translated as CASSQARSSYGYTF.